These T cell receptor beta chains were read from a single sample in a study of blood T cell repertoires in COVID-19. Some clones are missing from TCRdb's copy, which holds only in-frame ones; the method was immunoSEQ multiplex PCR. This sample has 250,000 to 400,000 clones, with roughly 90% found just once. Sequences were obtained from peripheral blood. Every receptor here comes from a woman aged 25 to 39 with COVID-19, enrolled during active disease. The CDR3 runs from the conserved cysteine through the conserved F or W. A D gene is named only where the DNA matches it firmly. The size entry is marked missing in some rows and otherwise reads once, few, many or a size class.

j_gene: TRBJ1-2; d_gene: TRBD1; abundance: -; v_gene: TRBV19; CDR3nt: TGTGCCAGTACCGGGGACAGGGGAGAGGGCTATGGCTACACCTTC; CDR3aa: CASTGDRGEGYGYTF
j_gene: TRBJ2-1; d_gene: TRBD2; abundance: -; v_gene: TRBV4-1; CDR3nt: TGCGCCAGCAGCCAAGAGGAACTAGCGGGGAGAGGTGAGCAGTTCTTC; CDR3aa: CASSQEELAGRGEQFF
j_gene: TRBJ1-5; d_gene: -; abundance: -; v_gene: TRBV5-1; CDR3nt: TGCGCCAGCAGCTTGGTAGGAGGGGATGAGCCCCAGCATTTT; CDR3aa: CASSLVGGDEPQHF
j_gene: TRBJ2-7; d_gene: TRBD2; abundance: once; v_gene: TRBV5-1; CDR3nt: TGCGCCAGCAACGGACTAGGCTCCTACGAGCAGTACTTC; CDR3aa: CASNGLGSYEQYF
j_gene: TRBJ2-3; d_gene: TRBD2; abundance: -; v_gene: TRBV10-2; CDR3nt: TGCGCCAGCAGTCCTGTAGCGGGACCTACCACAGATACGCAGTATTTT; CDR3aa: CASSPVAGPTTDTQYF
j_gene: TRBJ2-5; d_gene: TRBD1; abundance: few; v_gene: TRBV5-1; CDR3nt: TGCGCCAGCAGCGTAACAGGGGGAGGAAAGACCCAGTACTTC; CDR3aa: CASSVTGGGKTQYF
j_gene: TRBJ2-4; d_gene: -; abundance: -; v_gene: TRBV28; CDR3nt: TGTGCCAGCAAAGACAGGGCCAAAAACATTCAGTACTTC; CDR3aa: CASKDRAKNIQYF
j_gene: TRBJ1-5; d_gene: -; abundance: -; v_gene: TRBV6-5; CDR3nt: TGTGCCAGCAGAGACAGTAGCAATCAGCCCCAGCATTTT; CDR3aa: CASRDSSNQPQHF
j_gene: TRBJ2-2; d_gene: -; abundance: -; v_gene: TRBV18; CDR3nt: TGTGCCAGCTCACCGGTGCCAGGGAGGACCGGGGAGCTGTTTTTT; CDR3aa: CASSPVPGRTGELFF
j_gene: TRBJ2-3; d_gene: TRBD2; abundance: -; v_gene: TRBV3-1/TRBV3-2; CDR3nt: TGTGCCAGCAGCCAAGGTGCGGGAGAGGGCACAGATACGCAGTATTTT; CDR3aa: CASSQGAGEGTDTQYF
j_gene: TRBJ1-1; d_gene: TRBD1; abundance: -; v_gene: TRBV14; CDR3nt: TGTGCCAGCAGCGGACAGGGCAGATCAGCTTTCTTT; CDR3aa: CASSGQGRSAFF
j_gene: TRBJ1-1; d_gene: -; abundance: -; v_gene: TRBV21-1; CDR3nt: TGTGCCAGCAGCAAAAGACATTGGGACAGGGTAATGAACACTGAAGCTTTCTTT; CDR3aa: CASSKRHWDRVMNTEAFF
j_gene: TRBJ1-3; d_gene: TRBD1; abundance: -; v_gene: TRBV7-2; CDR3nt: TGTGCCAGCAGCTTAGTAGGGGGCGCGCCTGGAAACACCATATATTTT; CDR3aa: CASSLVGGAPGNTIYF
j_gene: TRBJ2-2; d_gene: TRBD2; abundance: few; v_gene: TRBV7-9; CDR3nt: TGTGCCAGCAGGCGGGGGGAGGAGAACACCGGGGAGCTGTTTTTT; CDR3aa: CASRRGEENTGELFF
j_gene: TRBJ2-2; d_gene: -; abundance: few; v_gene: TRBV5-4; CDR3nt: TGTGCCAGCAGCGGTGACTATTCGCGAACCACCGGGGAGCTGTTTTTT; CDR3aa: CASSGDYSRTTGELFF
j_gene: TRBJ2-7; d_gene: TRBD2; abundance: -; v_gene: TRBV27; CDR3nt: TGTGCCAGCAGTATCGGGACTAGCGGGAGGGGGGCCGAGCAGTACTTC; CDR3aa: CASSIGTSGRGAEQYF
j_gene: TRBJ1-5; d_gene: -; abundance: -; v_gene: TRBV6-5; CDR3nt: TGTGCCAGCAGTTACAATGGTGGCCCCCAGCATTTT; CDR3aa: CASSYNGGPQHF
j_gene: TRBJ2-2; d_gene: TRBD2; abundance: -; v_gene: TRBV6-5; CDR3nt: TGTGCCAGCAGTTACTCAACGGGAGGGCCCGGCGGGGAGCTGTTTTTT; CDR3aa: CASSYSTGGPGGELFF
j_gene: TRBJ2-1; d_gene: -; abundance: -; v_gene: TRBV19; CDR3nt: TGTGCCAGTAGTATACAGGGATCGAACAATGAGCAGTTCTTC; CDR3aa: CASSIQGSNNEQFF
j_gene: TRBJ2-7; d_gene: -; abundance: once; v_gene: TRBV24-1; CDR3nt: TGTGCCACCAGTGGAGGGCGATCGGAGGGCACCTACGAGCAGTACTTC; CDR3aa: CATSGGRSEGTYEQYF
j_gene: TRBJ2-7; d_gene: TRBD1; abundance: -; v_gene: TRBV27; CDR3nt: TGTGCCAGCAGTTTAAAGGACAGGGCGTACGAGCAGTACTTC; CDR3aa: CASSLKDRAYEQYF
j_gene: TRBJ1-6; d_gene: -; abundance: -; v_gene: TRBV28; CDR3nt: TGTGCCAGCAGCGCGACAGGCACAGGGCACCCAAATTCACCCCTCCACTTT; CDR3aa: CASSATGTGHPNSPLHF
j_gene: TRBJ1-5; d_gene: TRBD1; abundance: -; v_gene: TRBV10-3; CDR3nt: TGTGCCAGCGGGACAGGGGGCGGTCGGGGCAATCAGCCCCAGCATTTT; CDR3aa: CASGTGGGRGNQPQHF
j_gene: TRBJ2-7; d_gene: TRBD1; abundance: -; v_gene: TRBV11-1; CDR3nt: TGTGCCAGCACCCGGGACAGGCCGAGCGACGAGCAGTACTTC; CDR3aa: CASTRDRPSDEQYF
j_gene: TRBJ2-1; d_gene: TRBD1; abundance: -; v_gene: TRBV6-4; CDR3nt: TGTGCCAGCAGTGACAACGGGACAGGAGGCCTCTACAATGAGCAGTTCTTC; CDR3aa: CASSDNGTGGLYNEQFF
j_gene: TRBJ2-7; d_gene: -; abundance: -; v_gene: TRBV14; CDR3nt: TGTGCCAGCAGCGAACTTTACGAGCAGTACTTC; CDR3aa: CASSELYEQYF
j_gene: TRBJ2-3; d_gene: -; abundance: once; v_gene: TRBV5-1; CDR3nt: TGCGCCAGCAGCTTTTTACAATCAAGCACAGATACGCAGTATTTT; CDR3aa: CASSFLQSSTDTQYF
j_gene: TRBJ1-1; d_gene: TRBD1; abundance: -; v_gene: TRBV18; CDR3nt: TGTGCCAGCTCACTCCGACAGGGACAAACGGACACTGAAGCTTTCTTT; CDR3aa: CASSLRQGQTDTEAFF
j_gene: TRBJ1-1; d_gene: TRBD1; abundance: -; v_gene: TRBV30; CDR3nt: TGTGCCTGGAGTAGAACAGGGGTGCACACTGAAGCTTTCTTT; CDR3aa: CAWSRTGVHTEAFF
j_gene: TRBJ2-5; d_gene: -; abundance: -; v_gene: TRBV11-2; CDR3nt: TGTGCCAGCAGCTCTCAGGGGACCCAGTACTTC; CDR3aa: CASSSQGTQYF
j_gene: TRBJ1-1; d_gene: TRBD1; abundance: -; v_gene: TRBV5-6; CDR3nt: TGTGCCAGCAGCTCTGGGGACAGCCAAATATCTGAAGCTTTCTTT; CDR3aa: CASSSGDSQISEAFF
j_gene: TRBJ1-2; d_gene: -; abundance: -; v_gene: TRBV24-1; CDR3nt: TGTGCCACCAAAGGACAGAGGGGCTACACCTTC; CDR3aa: CATKGQRGYTF
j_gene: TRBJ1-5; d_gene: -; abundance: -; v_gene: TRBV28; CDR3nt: TGTGCCAGCACCGAGGGTGGGAATCAGCCCCAGCATTTT; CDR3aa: CASTEGGNQPQHF
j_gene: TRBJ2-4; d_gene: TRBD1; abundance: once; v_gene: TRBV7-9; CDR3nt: TGTGCCAGCAGCTGGGTAGGGGGCATAAACATTCAGTACTTC; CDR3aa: CASSWVGGINIQYF
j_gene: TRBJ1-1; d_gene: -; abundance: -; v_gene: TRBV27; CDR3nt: TGTGCCAGCAGTTTAGCCACGGACAGCCGTGAAGCTTTCTTT; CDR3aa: CASSLATDSREAFF
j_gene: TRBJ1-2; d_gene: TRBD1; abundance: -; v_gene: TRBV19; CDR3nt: TGTGCCAGTAACACCCGGGCAGGGGGCGCTTCCTATGGCTACACCTTC; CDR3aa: CASNTRAGGASYGYTF
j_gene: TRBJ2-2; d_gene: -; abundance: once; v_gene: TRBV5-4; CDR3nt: TGTGCCAGCAGCTTAAGACACCTCGCGAACACCGGGGAGCTGTTTTTT; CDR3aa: CASSLRHLANTGELFF
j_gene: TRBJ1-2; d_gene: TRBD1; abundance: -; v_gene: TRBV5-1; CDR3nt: TGCGCCAGCAGCTTGAGTCCCGGGACAGGGAAAAATGGCTACACCTTC; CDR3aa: CASSLSPGTGKNGYTF
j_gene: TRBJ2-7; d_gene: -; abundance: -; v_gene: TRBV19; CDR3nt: TGTGCCAGTAGTATAGATCCAAGGGGTAGCGAGCAGTACTTC; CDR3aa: CASSIDPRGSEQYF
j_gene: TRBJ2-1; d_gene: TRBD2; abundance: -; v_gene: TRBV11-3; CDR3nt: TGTGCCAGCAGCTTAGGCGGGAGTCGGAAGTTCTTC; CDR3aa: CASSLGGSRKFF
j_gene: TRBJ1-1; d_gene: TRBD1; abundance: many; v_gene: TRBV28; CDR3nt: TGTGCCAGCAGTCTCCCAGGGGGTTGGACTGAAGCTTTCTTT; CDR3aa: CASSLPGGWTEAFF
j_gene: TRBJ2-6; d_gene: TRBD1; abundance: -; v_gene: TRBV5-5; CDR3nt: TGTGCCAGCAGCTTGGGGGACAGGGCTGGGGCCAACGTCCTGACTTTC; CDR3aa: CASSLGDRAGANVLTF
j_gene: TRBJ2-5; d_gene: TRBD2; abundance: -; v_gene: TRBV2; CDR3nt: TGTGCCAGCAGACCAGGCGGGGGGTCAGAGACCCAGTACTTC; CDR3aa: CASRPGGGSETQYF
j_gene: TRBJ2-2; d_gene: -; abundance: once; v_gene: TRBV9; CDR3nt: TGTGCCAGCAGCGTTAGCTCGGGGAGAGCCTCCGGGGAGCTGTTTTTT; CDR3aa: CASSVSSGRASGELFF
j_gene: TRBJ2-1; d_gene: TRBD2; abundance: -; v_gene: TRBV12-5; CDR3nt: TGTGCTAGTGGTCCTCCGGTGGGAGGGTCCTACAATGAGCAGTTCTTC; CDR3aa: CASGPPVGGSYNEQFF
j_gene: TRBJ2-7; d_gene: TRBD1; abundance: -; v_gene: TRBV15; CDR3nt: TGTGCCTCAAACCTAGACAGGGGCTACGAGCAGTACTTC; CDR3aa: CASNLDRGYEQYF
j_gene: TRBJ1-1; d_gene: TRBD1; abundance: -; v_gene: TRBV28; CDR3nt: TGTGCCAGCAGTCTTCTCGGACAGGGGGCGTGGGCTTTCTTT; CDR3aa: CASSLLGQGAWAFF
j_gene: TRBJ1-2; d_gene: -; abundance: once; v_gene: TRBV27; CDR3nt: TGTGCCAGCAGTTTATCATCCCGCATCCCCAGGGGCAACTATGGCTACACCTTC; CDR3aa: CASSLSSRIPRGNYGYTF
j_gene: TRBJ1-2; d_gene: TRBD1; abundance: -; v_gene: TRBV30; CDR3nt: TGTGCCTGGGGGGAAGACAGGGAGGAGAAGGGCTACACCTTC; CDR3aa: CAWGEDREEKGYTF
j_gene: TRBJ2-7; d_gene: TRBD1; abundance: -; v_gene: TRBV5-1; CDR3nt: TGCGCCAGCAGCTTGGTAACGGACAGGGGGCTCTACGAGCAGTACTTC; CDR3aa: CASSLVTDRGLYEQYF
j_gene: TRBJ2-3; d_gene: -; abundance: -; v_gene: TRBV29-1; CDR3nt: TGCAGCTCGGGGACAAGCACAGATACGCAGTATTTT; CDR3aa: CSSGTSTDTQYF
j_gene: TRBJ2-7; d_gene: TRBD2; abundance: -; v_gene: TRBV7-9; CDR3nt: TGTGCCAGCAGCGTTACTAGCGGTTCCTACGAGCAGTACTTC; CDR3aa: CASSVTSGSYEQYF
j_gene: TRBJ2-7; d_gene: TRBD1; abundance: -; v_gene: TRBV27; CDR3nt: TGTGCCAGCAGTTTATCTCGAGGACAGGGAATTCCCTACGAGCAGTACTTC; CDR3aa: CASSLSRGQGIPYEQYF
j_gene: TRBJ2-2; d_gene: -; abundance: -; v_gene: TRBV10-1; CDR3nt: TGCGCCAGCAGCAAACTACAGGCCACCGGGGAGCTGTTTTTT; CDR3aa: CASSKLQATGELFF
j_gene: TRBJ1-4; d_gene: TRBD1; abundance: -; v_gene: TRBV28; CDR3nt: TGTGCCAGCAGTTTGCCTGGGACAGGGGAAAAACTGTTTTTT; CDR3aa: CASSLPGTGEKLFF
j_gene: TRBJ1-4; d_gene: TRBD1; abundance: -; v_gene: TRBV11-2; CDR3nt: TGTGCCAGCAGCTTAACCAGGACAGGGGGAAAACTGTTTTTT; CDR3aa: CASSLTRTGGKLFF
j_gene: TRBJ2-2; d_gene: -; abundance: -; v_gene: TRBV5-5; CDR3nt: TGTGCCAGCAGCTTGGCCTGGCGGGAGAACACCGGGGAGCTGTTTTTT; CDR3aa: CASSLAWRENTGELFF